This T cell receptor beta chain was documented in a study of metastatic and nonmetastatic thyroid tumors. Study findings and constraints: Benign nodules reportedly had significantly lower TCR beta diversity than malignant thyroid tumors in blood and tumor.

Ahead of thyroid surgery, no patient had received treatment of any kind. Original processing notes: For papillary thyroid cancer, a distant-metastasis classifier was constructed from CDR3 differences observed across clinicopathological groups. TCRdb re-analyzed the PCR reads using MiXCR. The V and J calls reflect TCRdb's pipeline rather than the authors' work. The repertoire has around 19,000 clones, 15% to 20% of them found once; the top ten carry about 10%. A word on this clone: What it binds is unknown.

V was trimmed by 2 bases and J by 0 bases, leaving 8 bases between them. The CDR3 contains 15 residues. Germline CDR1 reads MNHEY; CDR2 reads SVGEGT. The origin of this receptor is a female donor with papillary thyroid cancer or a benign thyroid nodule (not recorded which). Some clones in this sample may be carry-over from other donors' samples. The chain recombines TRBV6-2 or TRBV6-3 with TRBJ1-3; D not certain. Sample: tumor tissue. The chain's CDR3 is CASSYHGSSGNTIYF. In DNA form, the CDR3 reads TGTGCCAGCAGTTACCACGGGAGCTCTGGAAACACCATATATTTT.